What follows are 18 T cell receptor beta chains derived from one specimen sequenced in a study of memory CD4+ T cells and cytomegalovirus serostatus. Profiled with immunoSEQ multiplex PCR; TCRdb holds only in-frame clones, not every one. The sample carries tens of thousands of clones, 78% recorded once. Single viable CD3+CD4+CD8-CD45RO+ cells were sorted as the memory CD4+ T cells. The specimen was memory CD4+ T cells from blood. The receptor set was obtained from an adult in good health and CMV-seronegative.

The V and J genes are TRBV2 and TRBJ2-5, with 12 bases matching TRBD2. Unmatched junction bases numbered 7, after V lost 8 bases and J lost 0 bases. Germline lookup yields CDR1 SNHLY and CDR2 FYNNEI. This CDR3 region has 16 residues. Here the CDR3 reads CASAPSGRGYQETQYF. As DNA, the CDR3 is TGTGCCAGCGCCCCTAGCGGGAGGGGGTACCAAGAGACCCAGTACTTC.

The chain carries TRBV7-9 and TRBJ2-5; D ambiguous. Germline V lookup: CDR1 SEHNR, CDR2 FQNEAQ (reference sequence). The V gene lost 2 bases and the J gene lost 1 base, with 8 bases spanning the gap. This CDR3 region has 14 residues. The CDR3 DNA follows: TGTGCCAGCAGCTTACGTAGGCCCCAAGAGACCCAGTACTTC. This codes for CASSLRRPQETQYF. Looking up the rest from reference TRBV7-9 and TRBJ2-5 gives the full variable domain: DTGVSQNPRHKITKRGQNVTFRCDPISEHNRLYWYRQTLGQGPEFLTYFQNEAQLEKSRLLSDRFSAERPKGSFSTLEIQRTEQGDSAMYLCASSLRRPQETQYFGPGTRLLVL.

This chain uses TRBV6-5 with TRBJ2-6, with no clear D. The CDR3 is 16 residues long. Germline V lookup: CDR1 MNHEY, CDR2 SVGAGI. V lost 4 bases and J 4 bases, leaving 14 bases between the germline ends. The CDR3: CASSSNRGRGANVLTF. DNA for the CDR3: TGTGCCAGCAGTTCTAACCGAGGAAGAGGGGCCAACGTCCTGACTTTC.

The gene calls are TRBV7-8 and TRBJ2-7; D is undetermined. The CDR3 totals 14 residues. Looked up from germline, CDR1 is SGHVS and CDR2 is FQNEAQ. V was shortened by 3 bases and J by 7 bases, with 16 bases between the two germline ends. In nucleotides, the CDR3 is TGTGCCAGCAGCTTGTCCCGGGCAATGGGTGAGCAGTACTTC. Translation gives CASSLSRAMGEQYF.

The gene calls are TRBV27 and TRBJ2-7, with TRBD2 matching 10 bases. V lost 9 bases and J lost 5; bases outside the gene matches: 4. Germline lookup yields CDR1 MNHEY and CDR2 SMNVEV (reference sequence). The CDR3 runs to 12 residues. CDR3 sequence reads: CASSSGGHEQYF. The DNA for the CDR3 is TGTGCCAGTTCTAGCGGGGGCCACGAGCAGTACTTC.

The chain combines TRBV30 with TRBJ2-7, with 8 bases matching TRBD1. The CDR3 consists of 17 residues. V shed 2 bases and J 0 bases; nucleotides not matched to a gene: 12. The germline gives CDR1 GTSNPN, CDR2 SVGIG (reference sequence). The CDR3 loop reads CAWSRPGTGRFSYEQYF. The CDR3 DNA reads TGTGCCTGGAGTAGACCCGGGACAGGCAGATTCTCCTACGAGCAGTACTTC. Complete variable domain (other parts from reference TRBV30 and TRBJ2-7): SQTIHQWPATLVQPVGSPLSLECTVEGTSNPNLYWYRQAAGRGLQLLFYSVGIGQISSEVPQNLSASRPQDRQFILSSKKLLLSDSGFYLCAWSRPGTGRFSYEQYFGPGTRLTVT.

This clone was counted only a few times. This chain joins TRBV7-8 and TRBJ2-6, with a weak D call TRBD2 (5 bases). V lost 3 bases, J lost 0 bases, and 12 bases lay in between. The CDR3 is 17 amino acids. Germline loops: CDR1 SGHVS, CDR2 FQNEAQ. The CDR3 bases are TGTGCCAGCAGCTTGAGGGCCGCGCGCTCTGGGGCCAACGTCCTGACTTTC. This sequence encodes CASSLRAARSGANVLTF.

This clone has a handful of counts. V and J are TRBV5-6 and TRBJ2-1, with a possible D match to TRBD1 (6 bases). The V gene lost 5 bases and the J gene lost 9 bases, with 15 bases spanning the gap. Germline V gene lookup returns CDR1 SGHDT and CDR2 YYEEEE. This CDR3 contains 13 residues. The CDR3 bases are TGTGCCAGCAGTCAACAACAGGGCGGTGAGCAGTTCTTC. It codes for CASSQQQGGEQFF.

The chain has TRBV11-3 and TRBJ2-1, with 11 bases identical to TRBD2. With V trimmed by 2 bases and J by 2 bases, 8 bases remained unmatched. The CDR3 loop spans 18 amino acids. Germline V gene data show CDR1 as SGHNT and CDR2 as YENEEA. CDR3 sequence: CASSLSTSGGFTYNEQFF. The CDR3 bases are TGTGCCAGCAGCTTATCCACTAGCGGGGGTTTCACCTACAATGAGCAGTTCTTC.

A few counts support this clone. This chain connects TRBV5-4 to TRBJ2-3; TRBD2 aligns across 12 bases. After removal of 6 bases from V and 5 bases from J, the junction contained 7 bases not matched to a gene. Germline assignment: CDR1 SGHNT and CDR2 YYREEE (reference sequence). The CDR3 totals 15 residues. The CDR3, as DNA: TGTGCCAGCACCCTAGCGGGGGGGCCAATAGATACGCAGTATTTT. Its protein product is CASTLAGGPIDTQYF.

The CDR3 sequence is CASSNRVFGGNQPQHF. The CDR3 DNA reads as TGTGCCAGCAGCAACCGGGTCTTCGGAGGCAATCAGCCCCAGCATTTT. The rearrangement joins TRBV5-6 to TRBJ1-5; no clear D. This CDR3 region has 16 residues. Germline V lookup: CDR1 SGHDT, CDR2 YYEEEE. V lost 4 bases and J lost 2, with 16 bases in between. Full variable domain (remainder filled in from reference TRBV5-6 and TRBJ1-5): DAGVTQSPTHLIKTRGQQVTLRCSPKSGHDTVSWYQQALGQGPQFIFQYYEEEERQRGNFPDRFSGHQFPNYSSELNVNALLLGDSALYLCASSNRVFGGNQPQHFGDGTRLSIL.

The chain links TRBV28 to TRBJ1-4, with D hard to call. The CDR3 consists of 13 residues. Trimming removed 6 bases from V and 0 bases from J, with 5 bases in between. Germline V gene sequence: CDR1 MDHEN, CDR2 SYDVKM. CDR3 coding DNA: TGTGCCAGCAGCACTGCAACTAATGAAAAACTGTTTTTT. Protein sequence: CASSTATNEKLFF.

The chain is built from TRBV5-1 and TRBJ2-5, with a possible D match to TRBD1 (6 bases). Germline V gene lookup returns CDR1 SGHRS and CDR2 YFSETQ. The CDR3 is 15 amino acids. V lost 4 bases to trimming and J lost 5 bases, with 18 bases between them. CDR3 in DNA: TGCGCCAGCAGCGAGGACAGCTCGTCCTGGGAGACCCAGTACTTC. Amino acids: CASSEDSSSWETQYF.

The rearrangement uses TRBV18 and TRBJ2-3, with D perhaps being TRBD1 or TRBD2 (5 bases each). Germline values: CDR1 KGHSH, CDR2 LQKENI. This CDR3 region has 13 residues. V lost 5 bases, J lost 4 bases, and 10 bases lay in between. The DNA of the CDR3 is TGTGCCAGCTCAACCGGGGACGCAGATACGCAGTATTTT. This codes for CASSTGDADTQYF.

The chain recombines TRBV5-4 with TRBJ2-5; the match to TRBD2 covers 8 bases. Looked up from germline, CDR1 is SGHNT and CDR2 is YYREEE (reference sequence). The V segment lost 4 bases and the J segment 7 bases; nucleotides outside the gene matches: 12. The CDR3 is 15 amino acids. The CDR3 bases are TGTGCCAGCAGCACCCTCGCGGGGGGAGGGGGGACCCAGTACTTC. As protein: CASSTLAGGGGTQYF.

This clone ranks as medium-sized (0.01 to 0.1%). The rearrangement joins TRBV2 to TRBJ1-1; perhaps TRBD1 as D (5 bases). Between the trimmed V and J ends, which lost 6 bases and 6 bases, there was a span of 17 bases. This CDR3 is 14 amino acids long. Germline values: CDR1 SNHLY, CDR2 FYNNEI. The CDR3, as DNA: TGTGCCAGCAGCGCGGAGACAGTCTATTCTGAAGCTTTCTTT. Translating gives CASSAETVYSEAFF.

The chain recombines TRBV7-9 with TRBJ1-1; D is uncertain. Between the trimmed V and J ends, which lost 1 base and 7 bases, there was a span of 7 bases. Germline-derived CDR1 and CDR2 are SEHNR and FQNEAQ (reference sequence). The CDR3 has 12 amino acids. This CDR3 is CASSLGDNEAFF. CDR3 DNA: TGTGCCAGCAGCTTAGGGGATAATGAAGCTTTCTTT. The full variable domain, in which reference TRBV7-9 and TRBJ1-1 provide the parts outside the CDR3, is DTGVSQNPRHKITKRGQNVTFRCDPISEHNRLYWYRQTLGQGPEFLTYFQNEAQLEKSRLLSDRFSAERPKGSFSTLEIQRTEQGDSAMYLCASSLGDNEAFFGQGTRLTVV.

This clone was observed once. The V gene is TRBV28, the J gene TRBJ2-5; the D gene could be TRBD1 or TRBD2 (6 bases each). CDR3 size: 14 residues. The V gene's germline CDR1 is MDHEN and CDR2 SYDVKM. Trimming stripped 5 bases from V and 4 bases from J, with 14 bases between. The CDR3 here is CASSPPGGPETQYF. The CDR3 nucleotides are TGTGCCAGCAGTCCCCCTGGGGGGCCAGAGACCCAGTACTTC. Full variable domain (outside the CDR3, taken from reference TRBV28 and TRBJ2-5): DVKVTQSSRYLVKRTGEKVFLECVQDMDHENMFWYRQDPGLGLRLIYFSYDVKMKEKGDIPEGYSVSREKKERFSLILESASTNQTSMYLCASSPPGGPETQYFGPGTRLLVL.